This T cell receptor (beta chain) appears in the sequencing data of a study of blood T cell repertoires in COVID-19. Study summary: The samples span acute and convalescent COVID-19 from the United States, Italy and Spain.

Seattle patients were enrolled during active infection and followed longitudinally. The CDR3 extends over 18 amino acids. The V and J ends lost 2 bases and 1 base, in that order; junction bases with no gene match: 9. Germline lookup yields CDR1 MNHEY and CDR2 SVGEGT. Per the original methods: Cell counts per sample came from amplifying reference gene primers. TCRdb's table, derived via immunoSEQ multiplex PCR, lists solely in-frame clones and lacks some. V and J calls and clone size are those listed in that table; D and trimming were worked out from the DNA. The sample shows about 130,000 clones, approximately 90% of them seen only once.

This chain links TRBV6-2 or TRBV6-3 with TRBJ2-4; 9 bases agree with TRBD2. Specimen: peripheral blood. This clonotype was obtained from a man over 45 with COVID-19, enrolled during active disease. CDR3 in DNA: TGTGCCAGCAGTTACAATCCCCTCAGCGGGAGGGCCAAAAACATTCAGTACTTC. Encoded protein: CASSYNPLSGRAKNIQYF.